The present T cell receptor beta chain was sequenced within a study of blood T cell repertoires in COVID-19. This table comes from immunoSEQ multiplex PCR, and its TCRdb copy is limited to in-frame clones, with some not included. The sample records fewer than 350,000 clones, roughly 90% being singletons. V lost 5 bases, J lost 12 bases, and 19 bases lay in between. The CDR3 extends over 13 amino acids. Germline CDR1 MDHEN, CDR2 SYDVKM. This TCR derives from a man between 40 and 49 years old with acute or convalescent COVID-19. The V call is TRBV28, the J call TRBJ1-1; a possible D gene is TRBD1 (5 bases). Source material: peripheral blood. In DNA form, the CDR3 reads TGTGCCAGCAGTCCGGTGGACATCACCGAAACTTTCTTT. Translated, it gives CASSPVDITETFF.